This T cell receptor (beta chain) was observed in a study of OX40 agonist ivuxolimab in advanced cancers. Describing the broader study: Ivuxolimab was an agonistic, fully human IgG2 monoclonal antibody directed against OX40 (CD134), a costimulatory receptor. Intravenous ivuxolimab was administered to patients every 2 weeks at six dose levels: 0.01, 0.1, 0.3, 1.5, 3 and 10 mg/kg. The paper covers the monotherapy dose-escalation part of the phase I ivuxolimab trial, which included N = 52 patients. Patients were allowed to have had prior anti-PD-1, anti-PD-L1 or anti-CTLA-4 therapy, and approximately 40% of the dose-escalation patients had been treated with checkpoint inhibitors. Partial responses occurred in three dose-escalation patients, of whom one had hepatocellular carcinoma and two had cutaneous melanoma. Peripheral TCRbeta sequencing was intended to test whether TCR sequence diversity was altered and clonal T-cell expansion was caused by ivuxolimab. Among the approximately 54 dose-escalation patients, some 20 had hepatocellular carcinoma, some 15 melanoma, 9 renal cell carcinoma and 9 head and neck cancer. In the dose-escalation cohort, around 80% of patients were male, and the mean age was around 60 years with a range of roughly 23 to 79.

Patients with autoimmune disease history or receiving systemic immunosuppression were excluded from the trial. Peripheral blood for TCR sequencing was drawn from every dose cohort at baseline, at cycle 4 day 1 and at cycle 7 day 1. The samples were taken from a phase I, first-in-human, multicenter, open-label dose-escalation trial of ivuxolimab. The trial enrolled adults with locally advanced or metastatic head and neck squamous cell, hepatocellular, melanoma or renal cell carcinoma. Before TCR sequencing, CD4+ T cells and CD8+ T cells were sorted from peripheral blood as separate populations. Reading the germline V gene (reference sequence) gives CDR1 SEHNR and CDR2 FQNEAQ. The CDR3 starts with the cysteine, ends with the phenylalanine, and has 15 residues. Of all the DNA, just the CDR3 is kept, 45 bases in frame from base 1. From V the trimming removes 5 bases and from J it removes 3 bases, while the gene matches leave 8 bases of the junction unaccounted for.

What the study reported, not specific to this receptor: At doses from 0.1 to 3.0 mg/kg, clonal expansion was seen in both CD4+ and CD8+ blood T cells between baseline and week 6. Partial responders in the 0.1-3.0 mg/kg groups had among the lowest normalized peripheral clonal expansion, especially among CD8+ T cells. Low levels of normalized T-cell clonal expansion were also seen in some patients who did not respond. Which antigens the clonally expanded peripheral T cells were specific for was not determined. After ivuxolimab, expanded clones were on average more numerous among CD8+ T cells than among CD4+ T cells.

Genomic DNA was isolated from the sorted cells so that the TCRbeta CDR3 region could be sequenced. The immunoSEQ Assay was used for sequencing of TCRbeta CDR3 regions. Imported from immuneACCESS, the table was reduced by TCRdb to in-frame sequences with V and J called. These copies leave out some clones; in studies compared against another copy, an unresolved V gene accounts for under half, and the cause of the remainder is not known. The table for this sample lists 48,000 or so clones; about 81% of them were counted only once. The top ten hold around 7.9% of the sample. Of note for this clone: The specificity of this receptor is unknown. There are no base qualities to consult, and no much larger clone falls within one base.

This sequence was found in an adult with an advanced solid tumor such as melanoma, head and neck, liver or kidney cancer. Sequenced here: CD4+ or CD8+ T cells sorted from blood, sampled in a trial of the OX40 agonist ivuxolimab. The chain is made from TRBV7-9 and TRBJ2-7; 9 central bases correspond to TRBD1. The CDR3 reads CASSRWTGAYYEQYF. The DNA reads as follows: TGTGCCAGCAGCCGCTGGACAGGGGCTTACTACGAGCAGTACTTC.